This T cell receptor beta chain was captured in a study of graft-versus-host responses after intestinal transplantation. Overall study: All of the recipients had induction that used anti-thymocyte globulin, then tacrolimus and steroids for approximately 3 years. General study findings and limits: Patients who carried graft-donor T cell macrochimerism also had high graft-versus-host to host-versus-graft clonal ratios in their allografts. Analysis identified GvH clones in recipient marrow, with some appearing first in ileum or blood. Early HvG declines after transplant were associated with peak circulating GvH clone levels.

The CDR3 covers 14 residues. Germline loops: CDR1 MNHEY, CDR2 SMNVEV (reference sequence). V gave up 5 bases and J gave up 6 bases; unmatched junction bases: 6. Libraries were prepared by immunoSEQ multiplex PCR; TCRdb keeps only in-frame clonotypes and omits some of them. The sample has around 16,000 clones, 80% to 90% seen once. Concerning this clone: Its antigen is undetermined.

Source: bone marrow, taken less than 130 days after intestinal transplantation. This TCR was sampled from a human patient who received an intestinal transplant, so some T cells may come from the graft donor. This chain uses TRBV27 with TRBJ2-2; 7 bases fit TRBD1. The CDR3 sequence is CASSRTGGPGELFF. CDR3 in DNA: TGTGCCAGCAGTCGGACAGGAGGACCCGGGGAGCTGTTTTTT.